These 3 T cell receptor beta chains were sequenced from one sample in a study of OX40 agonist ivuxolimab in advanced cancers. The protocol was immunoSEQ multiplex PCR, while the TCRdb copy is restricted to in-frame clones and leaves out a portion. The data show about 40,000 clones, around four fifths seen once. The sequences come from CD4+ or CD8+ T cells sorted from blood, collected in a trial of the OX40 agonist ivuxolimab. The source of these receptors is an adult with an advanced solid tumor such as melanoma, head and neck, liver or kidney cancer.

The rearrangement links TRBV6-4 to TRBJ1-2; D is possibly TRBD1 (6 bases). This CDR3 is 13 amino acids long. Germline lookup yields CDR1 MRHNA and CDR2 SNTAGT. Trimming removed 2 bases from V and 4 bases from J, with 8 bases in between. The CDR3, as DNA: TGTGCCAGCAGTGACCAGGGGACCTATGGCTACACCTTC. Protein sequence: CASSDQGTYGYTF.

This clone was recorded once. The chain recombines TRBV7-8 with TRBJ2-3; 11 bases fit TRBD2. With V trimmed by 1 base and J by 5 bases, 5 bases remained unmatched. The CDR3 sequence is 16 residues long. Germline lookup yields CDR1 SGHVS and CDR2 FQNEAQ. The CDR3 DNA sequence: TGTGCCAGCAGCTTAGTACTAGCGGGGGAGGGAGATACGCAGTATTTT. Translating it yields CASSLVLAGEGDTQYF.

This chain joins TRBV7-6 and TRBJ2-5; D possibly corresponds to TRBD1 (5 bases). Germline V gives CDR1 SGHVS, CDR2 FNYEAQ. V was shortened by 6 bases and J by 5 bases, with 25 bases between the two germline ends. The CDR3 spans 17 residues. CDR3 DNA: TGTGCCAGCAGTCCCTGGTCTAACCAAGGGGTGGGGGAGACCCAGTACTTC. It is translated as CASSPWSNQGVGETQYF.